This TCR beta chain stems from a study of blood T cell repertoires in COVID-19. Overall study context: T cells, B-cell-depleted T cells, or PBMCs provided the cDNA or gDNA that served as material.

Per the original data handling: For nucleated cells, counts were estimated from reference gene primer amplification. This table comes from immunoSEQ multiplex PCR, and its TCRdb copy is limited to in-frame clones, with some not included. V and J calls and clone size follow that table, whereas D and trimming were derived from the DNA. The table lists some 97,000 clones, 90% of them singletons. The V gene lost 3 bases and the J gene lost 2 bases, with 13 bases spanning the gap. The CDR3 length is 15 residues. CDR1 MNHEY and CDR2 SMNVEV come from the germline V gene (reference sequence). This TCR was sampled from a middle-aged man with acute or convalescent COVID-19. The V gene is TRBV27, the J gene TRBJ1-2; TRBD1 might be the D (6 bases). Sequencing was carried out using peripheral blood. The CDR3 is CASSFLDSLNYGYTF. The DNA for the CDR3 is TGTGCCAGCAGTTTTTTGGACAGTTTAAACTATGGCTACACCTTC.